The 14 T cell receptor beta chains in this list originate from one sample, sequenced in a study of blood T cell repertoires in COVID-19. Data came from immunoSEQ multiplex PCR; TCRdb stores just in-frame clones and leaves some out. There are a few hundred thousand clones in the sample; 89% occur only once, and roughly 0.92% lies in the top ten. Sequencing used peripheral blood. All receptors come from a woman aged 40 to 50 who had recovered from COVID-19.

The chain employs TRBV27 and TRBJ2-5, with 12 positions matching TRBD2. The CDR3 length is 14 residues. CDR1 is MNHEY and CDR2 is SMNVEV in the germline V gene (reference sequence). After removal of 10 bases from V and 5 bases from J, the junction contained 8 bases not matched to a gene. In DNA form, the CDR3 reads TGTGCCACCTCGACTAGCGGGAGATTTGAGACCCAGTACTTC. Translating gives CATSTSGRFETQYF.

The J gene is TRBJ2-3, the V gene TRBV29-1; a possible D gene is TRBD2 (6 bases). The V end lost 6 bases, the J end lost 2 bases, and 24 bases lay between the germline ends. CDR3 length equals 17 residues. CDR1 and CDR2 from the germline V gene are SQVTM and ANQGSEA. As DNA, the CDR3 is TGCAGCGTCCCCACGTCGCTATCTAGCGTGTTCACAGATACGCAGTATTTT. Amino acids: CSVPTSLSSVFTDTQYF.

This clone has only one observation. The chain carries TRBV3-1 (or the pseudogene TRBV3-2) and TRBJ2-7; D may be TRBD2 (5 bases). CDR3 length: 15 residues. V lost 0 bases, J lost 3 bases, and 12 bases lay in between. Germline V gene data show CDR1 as LGHDT and CDR2 as YNNKEL (reference sequence). The CDR3 DNA is TGTGCCAGCAGCCAAGAGGAGGTACCTGGCTACGAGCAGTACTTC. As protein: CASSQEEVPGYEQYF.

The chain couples TRBV2 to TRBJ2-3, with 9 bases identical to TRBD2. Germline trimming cut 5 bases from V and 4 bases from J; bases unmatched to any gene: 7. Germline CDR1 reads SNHLY; CDR2 reads FYNNEI. This CDR3 has 15 residues. DNA for the CDR3: TGTGCCAGCAGTCCTAGCGGGAACGGCGCAGATACGCAGTATTTT. Amino acids: CASSPSGNGADTQYF.

The chain couples TRBV29-1 to TRBJ2-7; D is perhaps TRBD1 (5 bases). Germline assignment: CDR1 SQVTM and CDR2 ANQGSEA. The CDR3 spans 13 residues. V was clipped by 4 bases and J by 6 bases, with 16 bases between them. DNA of the CDR3: TGCAGCGTTGGACAGACTCTTGGTTCCGAGCAGTACTTC. This gives the protein CSVGQTLGSEQYF.

The chain has TRBV27 and TRBJ1-3; 8 bases map to TRBD1. The CDR3 totals 13 residues. V gave up 5 bases and J gave up 8 bases; unmatched junction bases: 5. Germline-derived CDR1 and CDR2 are MNHEY and SMNVEV (reference sequence). The CDR3 DNA reads as TGTGCCAGCAGTAAACAGGGGGTAGACACCATATATTTT. It translates to CASSKQGVDTIYF.

This sequence joins TRBV11-2 and TRBJ2-5, with 8 bases lining up with TRBD2. J was trimmed by 2 bases and V by 1 base; bases with no gene match: 6. Germline lookup yields CDR1 SGHAT and CDR2 FQNNGV. This CDR3 has 16 amino acids. In DNA form, the CDR3 reads TGTGCCAGCAGCTTAGTAGGTAGCGGGGCTCAAGAGACCCAGTACTTC. It translates to CASSLVGSGAQETQYF.

The chain's CDR3 is CASTGLAVGGAVSEQYF. In DNA, the CDR3 is TGTGCCAGCACCGGGTTAGCTGTAGGGGGCGCAGTGAGTGAGCAGTACTTC. The V call is TRBV27, the J call TRBJ2-7; 7 bases align to TRBD1. CDR3 length: 17 amino acids. V dropped 7 bases and J dropped 7; count of bases not matched to a gene: 22. Germline V CDR1 and CDR2: MNHEY, SMNVEV (reference sequence).

The V call is TRBV30, the J call TRBJ2-3; 10 nucleotides agree with TRBD2. Per germline, CDR1 GTSNPN and CDR2 SVGIG (reference sequence). This CDR3 region has 20 residues. V lost 2 bases to trimming and J lost 4 bases; unmatched junction nucleotides: 21. The DNA for the CDR3 is TGTGCCTGGAGTCGGCACAAGGGGGCGATAGCGGGAGGCAAGGCAGATACGCAGTATTTT. This codes for CAWSRHKGAIAGGKADTQYF.

The chain is built from TRBV18 and TRBJ1-4; 10 nucleotides agree with TRBD1. Looked up from germline, CDR1 is KGHSH and CDR2 is LQKENI. This CDR3 is built from 15 residues. The V and J ends lost 6 bases and 6 bases, in that order; junction bases with no gene match: 7. The CDR3 DNA reads as TGTGCCAGCTCGACTAGACAGGGGGCGGATGAAAAACTGTTTTTT. This sequence encodes CASSTRQGADEKLFF.

The chain carries TRBV9 and TRBJ2-2; perhaps TRBD2 as D (6 bases). The CDR3 loop spans 14 amino acids. Germline assignment: CDR1 SGDLS and CDR2 YYNGEE. V lost 5 bases and J 4 bases, leaving 12 bases between the germline ends. This chain's CDR3 is CASSSGVGTGELFF. The CDR3 DNA follows: TGTGCCAGCAGTTCGGGGGTCGGCACCGGGGAGCTGTTTTTT.

The chain uses TRBV5-1 and TRBJ2-7, with D possibly matching TRBD2 (6 bases). The CDR3 is 14 residues long. V was trimmed by 1 base and J by 3 bases, leaving 11 bases between them. The germline CDR1 and CDR2 sequences are SGHRS and YFSETQ. The CDR3 spells CASSLTGTGYEQYF. DNA for the CDR3: TGCGCCAGCAGCTTGACCGGGACTGGCTACGAGCAGTACTTC. Using reference TRBV5-1 and TRBJ2-7 for the parts outside the CDR3, the full variable domain is KAGVTQTPRYLIKTRGQQVTLSCSPISGHRSVSWYQQTPGQGLQFLFEYFSETQRNKGNFPGRFSGRQFSNSRSEMNVSTLELGDSALYLCASSLTGTGYEQYFGPGTRLTVT.

CDR3 in amino acids: CASSSVTDTQYF. The DNA for the CDR3 is TGTGCCAGCAGCTCGGTCACAGATACGCAGTATTTT. V is TRBV11-3 and J is TRBJ2-3; D remains unclear. The CDR3 has 12 residues. The germline V gene has CDR1 SGHNT and CDR2 YENEEA. The V and J ends lost 4 bases and 2 bases respectively, with 4 bases between them.

Only one count was recorded for this clone. This sequence joins TRBV10-3 and TRBJ1-2, with no clear D. V was shortened by 6 bases and J by 5 bases, with 10 bases between the two germline ends. This CDR3 is built from 12 residues. Germline CDR1 reads ENHRY; CDR2 reads SYGVKD. CDR3 residues: CAISEERYGYTF. DNA of the CDR3: TGTGCCATCAGCGAAGAACGGTATGGCTACACCTTC.